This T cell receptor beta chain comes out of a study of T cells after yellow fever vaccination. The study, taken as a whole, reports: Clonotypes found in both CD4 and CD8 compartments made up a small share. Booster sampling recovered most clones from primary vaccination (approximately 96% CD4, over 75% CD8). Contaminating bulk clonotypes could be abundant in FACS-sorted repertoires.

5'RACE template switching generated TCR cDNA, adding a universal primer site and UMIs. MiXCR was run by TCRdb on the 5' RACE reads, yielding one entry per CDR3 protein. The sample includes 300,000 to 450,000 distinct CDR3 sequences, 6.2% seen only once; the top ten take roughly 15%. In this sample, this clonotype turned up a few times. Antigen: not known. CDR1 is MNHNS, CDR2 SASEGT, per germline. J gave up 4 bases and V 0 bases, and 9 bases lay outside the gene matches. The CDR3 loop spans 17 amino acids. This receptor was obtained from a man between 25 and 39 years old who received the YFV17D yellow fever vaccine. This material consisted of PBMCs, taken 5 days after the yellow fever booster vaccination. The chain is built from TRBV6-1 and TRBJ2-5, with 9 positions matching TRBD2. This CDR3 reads CASSEAPAGGPGETQYF. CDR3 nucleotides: TGTGCCAGCAGTGAAGCCCCCGCGGGAGGGCCTGGAGAGACCCAGTACTTC.